This T cell receptor (beta chain) was documented in a study of cytomegalovirus exposure and HLA in healthy donors. Study as a whole: The study placed 70% to 85% of its roughly 410 genotyped donors in the Caucasian-associated ancestry cluster.

The PCR made use of 60 Vbeta and 13 Jbeta primers. The method was immunoSEQ multiplex PCR; TCRdb's version includes in-frame clones alone and lacks a portion of them. Seen here are approximately 220,000 clones, approximately 80% observed once, and the top ten hold around 1.5%. Germline values: CDR1 PRHDT, CDR2 FYEKMQ (reference sequence). CDR3 size: 16 residues. V was pared by 0 bases and J by 8 bases, with 8 bases of the junction left unmatched. Whole-study findings and limits: A later analysis linked a missense variant in DCLRE1C to the trimming of TCR beta V and J genes.

As concerns this clone: Its antigen is not known.

The chain is built from TRBV13 and TRBJ1-4, with 8 bases identical to TRBD1. Sequenced: PBMCs. This receptor was obtained from a girl aged 10-17 years in good health and CMV-seronegative. CDR3 coding DNA: TGTGCCAGCAGCTTAGGCCCCAGGGGGCTACGGGAAAAACTGTTTTTT. Translating it yields CASSLGPRGLREKLFF. Supplemented by reference TRBV13 and TRBJ1-4, the full variable domain reads AAGVIQSPRHLIKEKRETATLKCYPIPRHDTVYWYQQGPGQDPQFLISFYEKMQSDKGSIPDRFSAQQFSDYHSELNMSSLELGDSALYFCASSLGPRGLREKLFFGSGTQLSVL.